Listed below are T cell receptor beta chains from one sample, sequenced in a study of T cell responses to AZD1222 COVID-19 vaccine. Clones were sequenced by immunoSEQ multiplex PCR, and TCRdb holds only the in-frame ones, with some missing. The sample carries roughly 150,000 clones, around 94% recorded once. The sample consisted of peripheral blood, taken 28 days after the second AZD1222 dose. The receptors originated from an adult who received the AZD1222 COVID-19 vaccine. CDR3s leave out the opening cysteine and the closing phenylalanine or tryptophan. The D gene is left open where the match is weak.

V: TRBV28
length: 13
D: .
CDR3: ASSPPPGLGTEAF

V: TRBV23-1
length: 16
D: .
CDR3: ASSLTALDGRSYNEQF

V: TRBV3-1/TRBV3-2
length: 15
D: TRBD2
CDR3: ASSQGLAGVGTGELF

V: TRBV19
length: 14
D: TRBD2
CDR3: ASSMGVASGRSGQF

V: TRBV9
length: 15
D: .
CDR3: ASSVGLRMKIAGELF

V: TRBV5-8
length: 14
D: .
CDR3: ASSFLAAGVWDTQY

V: TRBV6-5
length: 12
D: .
CDR3: ASSYSVYSNEQF

V: TRBV19
length: 9
D: .
CDR3: ASTDAGELF

V: TRBV7-2
length: 17
D: .
CDR3: ASSLRPARGRPLTDTQY

V: TRBV21-1
length: 16
D: .
CDR3: ASSKAGNVTKTNYGYT

V: TRBV6-1
length: 13
D: TRBD1
CDR3: ASSDRTGDNQPQH

V: TRBV3-1/TRBV3-2
length: 16
D: TRBD2
CDR3: ASSQDMTSGRLYNEQF

V: TRBV27
length: 12
D: .
CDR3: ASSPQVWNTEAF

V: TRBV6-5
length: 13
D: .
CDR3: ASSYSKQASYEQY

V: TRBV5-4
length: 14
D: .
CDR3: ASSPPNRDSSNEQF

V: TRBV5-6
length: 13
D: .
CDR3: ASSLYNLLDYGYT

V: TRBV7-9
length: 14
D: TRBD1
CDR3: ASSLAGTGANYGYT

V: TRBV11-2
length: 10
D: .
CDR3: ASSPSTYEQY

V: TRBV7-2
length: 11
D: .
CDR3: ASSLSRLYEQY

V: TRBV28
length: 14
D: TRBD1
CDR3: ASSLRQGAPLETQY

V: TRBV18
length: 14
D: .
CDR3: ASSPLQTGSNQPQH

V: TRBV30
length: 14
D: TRBD2
CDR3: AWTRTAGGLGYEQY

V: TRBV5-4
length: 13
D: .
CDR3: ASSLWRYTYNEQF

V: TRBV27
length: 12
D: TRBD2
CDR3: ASSHRTSGNEQF